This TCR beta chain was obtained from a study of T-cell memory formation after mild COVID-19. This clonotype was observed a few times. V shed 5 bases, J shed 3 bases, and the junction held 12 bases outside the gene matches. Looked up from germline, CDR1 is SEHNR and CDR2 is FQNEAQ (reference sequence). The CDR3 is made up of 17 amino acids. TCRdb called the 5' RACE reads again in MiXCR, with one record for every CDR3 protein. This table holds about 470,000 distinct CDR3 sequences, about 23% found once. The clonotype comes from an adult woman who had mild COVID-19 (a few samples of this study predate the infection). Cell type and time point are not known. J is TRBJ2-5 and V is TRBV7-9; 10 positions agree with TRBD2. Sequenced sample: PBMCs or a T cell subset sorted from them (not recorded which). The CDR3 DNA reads TGTGCCAGCAGCCCCTGGACTAGCGGAGGCGGGGAAGAGACCCAGTACTTC. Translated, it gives CASSPWTSGGGEETQYF. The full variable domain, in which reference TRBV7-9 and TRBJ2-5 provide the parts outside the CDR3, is DTGVSQNPRHKITKRGQNVTFRCDPISEHNRLYWYRQTLGQGPEFLTYFQNEAQLEKSRLLSDRFSAERPKGSFSTLEIQRTEQGDSAMYLCASSPWTSGGGEETQYFGPGTRLLVL.